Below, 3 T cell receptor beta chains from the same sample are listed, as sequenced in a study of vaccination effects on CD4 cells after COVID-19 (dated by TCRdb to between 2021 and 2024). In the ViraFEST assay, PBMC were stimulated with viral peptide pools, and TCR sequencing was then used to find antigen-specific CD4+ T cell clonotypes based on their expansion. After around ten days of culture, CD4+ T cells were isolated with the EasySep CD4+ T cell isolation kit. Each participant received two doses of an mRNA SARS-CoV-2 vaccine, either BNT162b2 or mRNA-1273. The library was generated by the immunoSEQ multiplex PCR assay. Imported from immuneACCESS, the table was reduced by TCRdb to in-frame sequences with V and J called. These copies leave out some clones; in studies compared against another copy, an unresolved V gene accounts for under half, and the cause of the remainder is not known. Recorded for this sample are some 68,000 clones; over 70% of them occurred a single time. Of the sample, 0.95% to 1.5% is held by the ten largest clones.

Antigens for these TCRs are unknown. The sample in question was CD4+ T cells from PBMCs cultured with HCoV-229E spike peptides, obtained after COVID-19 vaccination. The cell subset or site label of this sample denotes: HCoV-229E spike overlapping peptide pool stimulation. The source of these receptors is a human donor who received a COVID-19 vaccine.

CDR3 DNA sequence: TGTGCCAGCAGCACCCCGGGACAGGGGGCACCCTACGAGCAGTACGTC. Encoded protein: CASSTPGQGAPYEQYV. V gene TRBV5-6 combines with J gene TRBJ2-7; 12 bases fit TRBD1. There are 16 residues in the CDR3. In germline, CDR1 is SGHDT, CDR2 YYEEEE. V was pared by 4 bases and J by 2 bases, with 7 bases of the junction left unmatched.

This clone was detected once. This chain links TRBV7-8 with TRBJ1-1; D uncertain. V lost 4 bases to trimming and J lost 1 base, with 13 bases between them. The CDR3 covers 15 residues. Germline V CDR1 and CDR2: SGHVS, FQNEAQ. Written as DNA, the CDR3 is TGTGCCAGCAGCTCCTCCTTCCTACGGAACACTGAAGCTTTCTTT. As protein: CASSSSFLRNTEAFF.

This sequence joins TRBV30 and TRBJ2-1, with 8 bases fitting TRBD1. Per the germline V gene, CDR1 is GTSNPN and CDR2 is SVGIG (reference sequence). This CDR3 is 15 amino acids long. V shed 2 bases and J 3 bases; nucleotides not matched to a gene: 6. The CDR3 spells CAWSRQGIVYNEQFF. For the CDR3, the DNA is TGTGCCTGGAGTCGACAGGGGATAGTCTACAATGAGCAGTTCTTC.